The 17 T cell receptor beta chains reported below all come from one sample, sequenced in a study of T cells after yellow fever vaccination. TCRdb analysed the 5' RACE reads with MiXCR anew, one entry per CDR3 protein. This table holds around 140,000 distinct CDR3 sequences, about 6.2% found once. The sample in question was CD4+ T cells sorted from PBMCs, obtained 10 days after the yellow fever booster vaccination. The receptors derive from a man in his thirties or forties who received the YFV17D yellow fever vaccine.

At least ten counts were recorded for this clonotype. The rearrangement links TRBV18 to TRBJ1-1; tentatively, D is TRBD1 (5 bases). Trimming pared 0 bases from V and 0 bases from J, leaving 8 bases between. Germline CDR1 KGHSH, CDR2 LQKENI. The CDR3 sequence is 15 residues long. The DNA for the CDR3 is TGTGCCAGCTCACCACCGGGGGGATTGAACACTGAAGCTTTCTTT. Translation gives CASSPPGGLNTEAFF.

Comments on this clonotype: This could be a read error, since a much larger clone is one nucleotide away. The chain has TRBV7-9 and TRBJ2-2; 9 positions match TRBD2. CDR3 length equals 14 residues. V lost 8 bases to trimming and J lost 5 bases; unmatched junction nucleotides: 6. Germline V lookup: CDR1 SEHNR, CDR2 FQNEAQ (reference sequence). The CDR3 protein is CASYLAGWTGELFF. CDR3 in DNA: TGTGCCAGCTACCTAGCGGGATGGACCGGGGAGCTGTTTTTT.

This chain joins TRBV5-1 and TRBJ1-5; D gene unclear. V lost 4 bases and J 4 bases, leaving 9 bases between the germline ends. Germline V gene sequence: CDR1 SGHRS, CDR2 YFSETQ. CDR3 length: 13 amino acids. Here the CDR3 reads CASSKTGNQPQHF. CDR3 DNA: TGCGCCAGCAGCAAAACCGGTAATCAGCCCCAGCATTTT.

This clonotype was observed at least ten times. This sequence joins TRBV5-1 and TRBJ2-7; TRBD2 matches 7 bases. CDR3 size: 16 residues. CDR1 and CDR2 from the germline V gene are SGHRS and YFSETQ. The trim removed 0 bases at V and 3 bases at J, leaving 9 bases unmatched. This CDR3 reads CASSLGVYGGSYEQYF. The CDR3 DNA sequence: TGCGCCAGCAGCTTGGGGGTCTATGGCGGGAGCTACGAGCAGTACTTC.

This clonotype occurred many times. The chain has TRBV5-1 and TRBJ2-7; D call uncertain. Trimming removed 2 bases from V and 9 bases from J, with 9 bases in between. The CDR3 loop spans 11 amino acids. Germline CDR1 is SGHRS and CDR2 is YFSETQ. CDR3 coding DNA: TGCGCCAGCAGCTTCGAAGGTGTGCAGTACTTC. It translates to CASSFEGVQYF. Full variable domain (rest looked up from reference TRBV5-1 and TRBJ2-7): KAGVTQTPRYLIKTRGQQVTLSCSPISGHRSVSWYQQTPGQGLQFLFEYFSETQRNKGNFPGRFSGRQFSNSRSEMNVSTLELGDSALYLCASSFEGVQYFGPGTRLTVT.

The CDR3 spells CSASGGTSGIYEQYF. The CDR3, as DNA: TGCAGTGCTAGCGGTGGGACTAGCGGGATCTACGAGCAGTACTTC. The rearrangement joins TRBV20-1 to TRBJ2-7, with 13 bases matching TRBD2. This CDR3 comprises 15 residues. J gave up 3 bases and V 3 bases, and 5 bases lay outside the gene matches. The germline V gene has CDR1 DFQATT and CDR2 SNEGSKA (reference sequence).

This clonotype came up many times. The chain uses TRBV18 and TRBJ1-1; possibly TRBD1 for D (5 bases). V gave up 3 bases and J gave up 1 base, with 9 bases separating them. The CDR3 is 14 residues long. Germline CDR1 reads KGHSH; CDR2 reads LQKENI. The CDR3 spells CASSPDSQNTEAFF. CDR3 DNA sequence: TGTGCCAGCTCACCTGACAGCCAGAACACTGAAGCTTTCTTT.

This clonotype was picked up many times. This chain joins TRBV6-2 or TRBV6-3 and TRBJ2-3; 9 nucleotides agree with TRBD1. In germline, CDR1 is MNHEY, CDR2 SVGEGT. There are 14 residues in the CDR3. Unmatched junction bases numbered 5, after V lost 6 bases and J lost 4 bases. CDR3 protein: CASSHRGPPDTQYF. DNA for the CDR3: TGTGCCAGCAGCCACAGGGGGCCCCCAGATACGCAGTATTTT.

This clonotype was seen ten or more times. The rearrangement uses TRBV7-9 and TRBJ2-3; 12 bases line up with TRBD2. Per germline, CDR1 SEHNR and CDR2 FQNEAQ (reference sequence). This CDR3 has 16 amino acids. With V trimmed by 5 bases and J by 4 bases, 7 bases remained unmatched. CDR3 loop: CASSVDSSGRADTQYF. The CDR3 bases are TGTGCCAGCAGCGTTGACTCTAGCGGGAGGGCAGATACGCAGTATTTT.

V gene TRBV20-1 combines with J gene TRBJ1-6, with 8 bases that match TRBD1. CDR1 is DFQATT and CDR2 is SNEGSKA in the germline V gene (reference sequence). J lost 7 bases, V lost 0 bases, and 5 bases had no gene match. This CDR3 region has 15 residues. CDR3 sequence (DNA): TGCAGTGCTAGAGATCGTACAGGGGGGAATTCACCCCTCCACTTT. Its translation: CSARDRTGGNSPLHF.

The chain combines TRBV4-3 with TRBJ2-1; TRBD2 aligns across 10 bases. The V gene's germline CDR1 is LGHNA and CDR2 YSLEER. The CDR3 is 18 residues long. The V segment lost 0 bases and the J segment 4 bases; nucleotides outside the gene matches: 9. CDR3: CASSQEKREGPGYNEQFF. CDR3 sequence (DNA): TGCGCCAGCAGCCAAGAGAAGCGGGAGGGCCCGGGGTACAATGAGCAGTTCTTC.

This clonotype was counted at least ten times. The chain links TRBV5-5 to TRBJ1-1; unclear D gene. This CDR3 contains 17 residues. CDR1 is SGHKS, CDR2 YYEKEE, per germline (reference sequence). V was shortened by 6 bases and J by 0 bases, with 21 bases between the two germline ends. The CDR3 bases are TGTGCCAGCACCCCCCCACCGATCGCATCCCTGAACACTGAAGCTTTCTTT. This translates into CASTPPPIASLNTEAFF.

This clonotype was observed at least ten times. CDR3 nucleotide sequence: TGTGCCAGCAGTTCGGACAGCTTTTACTCCTACGAGCAGTACTTC. Translating gives CASSSDSFYSYEQYF. The chain combines TRBV27 with TRBJ2-7, with D possibly TRBD1 on 6 matching bases. Germline V gene sequence: CDR1 MNHEY, CDR2 SMNVEV (reference sequence). Trimming shortened V by 4 bases and J by 0 bases, and 13 bases separated the two germline ends. CDR3 length: 15 residues.

This clonotype was recorded many times. The chain combines TRBV7-9 with TRBJ2-1; D remains unclear. Looked up from germline, CDR1 is SEHNR and CDR2 is FQNEAQ (reference sequence). Trimming removed 4 bases at V and 5 bases at J, with 15 bases between. The CDR3 spans 15 residues. CDR3 sequence: CASSSPELGHNEQFF. The CDR3 DNA follows: TGTGCCAGCAGCTCCCCTGAGCTCGGTCACAATGAGCAGTTCTTC.

This clonotype was seen many times. CDR3 in amino acids: CSAQLAVSYNEQFF. The DNA of the CDR3 is TGCAGTGCTCAACTAGCGGTCTCCTACAATGAGCAGTTCTTC. The V call is TRBV20-1, the J call TRBJ2-1; the match to TRBD2 covers 8 bases. The germline V gene encodes CDR1 DFQATT and CDR2 SNEGSKA (reference sequence). The CDR3 covers 14 residues. J was trimmed by 0 bases and V by 5 bases; bases with no gene match: 3.

There are a few counts of this clonotype. The chain combines TRBV12-3 or TRBV12-4 with TRBJ1-2; 7 bases match TRBD1. The V segment lost 4 bases and the J segment 8 bases; nucleotides outside the gene matches: 13. The CDR3 length is 15 residues. For the CDR3, the DNA is TGTGCCAGCAGTTCCCGACAGGGAAAGCCTGGGGGCTACACCTTC. It yields the protein CASSSRQGKPGGYTF.

This clonotype was seen many times. This rearrangement joins TRBV6-2 or TRBV6-3 to TRBJ2-1; 7 nucleotides match TRBD1. J was trimmed by 9 bases and V by 5 bases; bases with no gene match: 16. The CDR3 has 16 residues. CDR1 and CDR2 from the germline V gene are MNHEY and SVGEGT. CDR3 residues: CASSDMTGSGTSEQFF. The CDR3 coding sequence is TGTGCCAGCAGTGATATGACAGGGTCCGGCACATCTGAGCAGTTCTTC.